This T cell receptor (beta chain) came from a study of blood T cell repertoires in COVID-19. Background on the study: Acute-phase and convalescent COVID-19 samples originated in the United States, Italy and Spain.

The CDR3 spans 14 residues. Germline V CDR1 and CDR2: LNHDA, SQIVND (reference sequence). Deletions cut 5 bases from V and 10 bases from J, with 17 bases between. Authors' methods: Amplification with reference gene primers provided the estimates of nucleated cell counts. Sequencing used immunoSEQ multiplex PCR; TCRdb keeps in-frame clones, though not all of them. V and J calls and clone size are as listed in that table; D and trimming were resolved from the DNA. The sample has over 100,000 clones; roughly four fifths are singletons. The chain links TRBV19 to TRBJ1-4, with a possible D match to TRBD1 (5 bases). This clonotype originated in a woman older than 75 with active or convalescent COVID-19. The material sequenced was peripheral blood. The CDR3 nucleotides are TGTGCCAGTAGTCCAACCGTCCAGGGAGGAAAACTGTTTTTT. It specifies CASSPTVQGGKLFF.